This T cell receptor beta chain was retrieved from a study of PD-1 blockade in classical Hodgkin lymphoma. This clone qualifies as medium-sized. The patients all showed relapse after autologous stem cell transplantation, while their brentuximab vedotin exposure varied. Trimming shortened V by 3 bases and J by 3 bases, and 12 bases separated the two germline ends. CDR1 MNHNS and CDR2 SASEGT come from the germline V gene. This CDR3 spans 14 amino acids. Libraries were prepared by immunoSEQ multiplex PCR; TCRdb keeps only in-frame clonotypes and omits some of them. The data show about 29,000 clones, around 71% seen once.

The clonotype was recovered from a human donor with classical Hodgkin lymphoma. V gene TRBV6-1 combines with J gene TRBJ2-7, with D possibly called TRBD1 or TRBD2 (6 bases each). Sequences were derived from peripheral blood mononuclear cells (PBMCs), sampled before the second cycle of nivolumab. In DNA, the CDR3 is TGTGCCAGCAGTGAGGGGGGCAGCGTCTACGAGCAGTACTTC. Translated, it gives CASSEGGSVYEQYF.